The 27 T cell receptor beta chains presented below share a single source sample, sequenced in a study of blood T cells in healthy people across ages. Using a J-beta primer mix together with a sample-barcoded 5' primer, a second PCR was run for about 6 to 12 cycles. Using its own MiXCR run on the 5' RACE reads, TCRdb lists one record per CDR3 protein. The table has roughly 700,000 distinct CDR3 sequences, around half seen once. The sample comprised blood. The source of these receptors is a woman in her sixties or seventies in good health.

The chain links TRBV28 to TRBJ2-7; 8 nucleotides align to TRBD1. V shed 4 bases, J shed 4 bases, and the junction held 9 bases outside the gene matches. The CDR3 is made up of 15 amino acids. Germline V gene lookup returns CDR1 MDHEN and CDR2 SYDVKM. The CDR3, as DNA: TGTGCCAGCAGTTCCCCCGGACAGGGAGTGTACGAGCAGTACTTC. It specifies CASSSPGQGVYEQYF.

This clonotype was seen at least ten times. V usage is TRBV10-3 and J usage is TRBJ1-1, with TRBD1 matching 9 bases. This CDR3 region has 15 residues. Germline V CDR1 and CDR2: ENHRY, SYGVKD. V gave up 4 bases and J gave up 6 bases; unmatched junction bases: 9. CDR3 in amino acids: CAISGLDRGKAEAFF. CDR3 sequence (DNA): TGTGCCATCAGTGGCCTGGACAGGGGTAAGGCTGAAGCTTTCTTT.

This clonotype appeared a few times. This chain joins TRBV20-1 and TRBJ2-7; 8 nucleotides line up with TRBD1. CDR3 length: 15 amino acids. J was trimmed by 0 bases and V by 6 bases; bases with no gene match: 10. Germline V CDR1 and CDR2: DFQATT, SNEGSKA (reference sequence). The CDR3 DNA follows: TGCAGTGCCCCCAGACAGGGGCCACTCTCCTACGAGCAGTACTTC. The encoded protein is CSAPRQGPLSYEQYF.

The CDR3 is CASSLATGNSGANVLTF. The CDR3 nucleotides are TGTGCCAGCAGCTTGGCGACAGGGAACTCTGGGGCCAACGTCCTGACTTTC. The V and J genes are TRBV5-5 and TRBJ2-6; 7 bases line up with TRBD1. This CDR3 has 17 residues. The V gene's germline CDR1 is SGHKS and CDR2 YYEKEE (reference sequence). V shed 0 bases and J 0 bases; nucleotides not matched to a gene: 3.

The chain has TRBV12-3 or TRBV12-4 and TRBJ2-5; 14 bases line up with TRBD2. The V and J ends lost 5 bases and 11 bases, in that order; junction bases with no gene match: 13. There are 16 residues in the CDR3. The CDR3, as DNA: TGTGCCAGCAGTCAAAGGACTAGCGGGAGGTCGTATGAGCAGTACTTC. It yields the protein CASSQRTSGRSYEQYF.

This clonotype was counted between two and nine times. The V gene is TRBV9, the J gene TRBJ1-2, with D unresolved. The V and J ends lost 4 bases and 4 bases respectively, with 20 bases between them. This CDR3 is built from 16 residues. The germline gives CDR1 SGDLS, CDR2 YYNGEE. The CDR3 DNA follows: TGTGCCAGCAGCATGTCCAACCACTTCGATTCCTATGGCTACACCTTC. This translates into CASSMSNHFDSYGYTF.

This clonotype turned up a few times. The chain has TRBV28 and TRBJ2-7, with a tentative D call TRBD2 (6 bases). This CDR3 has 18 residues. Trimming shortened V by 6 bases and J by 6 bases, and 30 bases separated the two germline ends. CDR1 MDHEN and CDR2 SYDVKM come from the germline V gene. CDR3 region: CASSQAGGRKKGVREQYF. The CDR3 nucleotides are TGTGCCAGCAGCCAGGCTGGAGGGCGGAAGAAAGGGGTACGCGAGCAGTACTTC. Supplemented by reference TRBV28 and TRBJ2-7, the full variable domain reads DVKVTQSSRYLVKRTGEKVFLECVQDMDHENMFWYRQDPGLGLRLIYFSYDVKMKEKGDIPEGYSVSREKKERFSLILESASTNQTSMYLCASSQAGGRKKGVREQYFGPGTRLTVT.

The J gene is TRBJ2-5, the V gene TRBV6-2 or TRBV6-3; D unclear. Germline V gene lookup returns CDR1 MNHEY and CDR2 SVGEGT. V lost 3 bases to trimming and J lost 11 bases, with 28 bases between them. This CDR3 is built from 17 residues. CDR3 sequence: CASSYTPQARYNNEQYF. CDR3 nucleotide sequence: TGTGCCAGCAGTTATACGCCTCAGGCTAGATATAACAATGAGCAGTACTTC.

This chain uses TRBV29-1 with TRBJ2-6, with 8 bases identical to TRBD2. After removal of 3 bases from V and 6 bases from J, the junction contained 10 bases not matched to a gene. Germline loops: CDR1 SQVTM, CDR2 ANQGSEA. The CDR3 runs 16 residues. DNA of the CDR3: TGCAGCGTTGATCGGGGGGGGAGAACTGAGGCCAACGTCCTGACTTTC. The encoded protein is CSVDRGGRTEANVLTF.

The rearrangement uses TRBV27 and TRBJ2-7; D may correspond to TRBD1 or TRBD2 (5 bases each). V lost 0 bases and J 6 bases, leaving 15 bases between the germline ends. Germline-derived CDR1 and CDR2 are MNHEY and SMNVEV (reference sequence). This CDR3 comprises 15 residues. For the CDR3, the DNA is TGTGCCAGCAGTTTATCGGTTGGGGCTAGCATCGAGCAGTACTTC. Translated: CASSLSVGASIEQYF.

This chain uses TRBV24-1 with TRBJ2-1; TRBD2 agrees at 14 bases. CDR1 is KGHDR and CDR2 is SFDVKD in the germline V gene. Unmatched junction bases numbered 3, after V lost 3 bases and J lost 3 bases. The CDR3 is made up of 17 amino acids. CDR3 amino acids: CATSDQGTSGSYNEQFF. The CDR3 DNA sequence: TGTGCCACCAGTGATCAAGGGACTAGCGGGAGCTACAATGAGCAGTTCTTC.

The V call is TRBV20-1, the J call TRBJ1-1; tentative D call: TRBD1 (6 bases). The germline V and J ends were trimmed by 5 bases and 2 bases, with 15 bases remaining between them. This CDR3 region has 14 residues. The germline CDR1 and CDR2 sequences are DFQATT and SNEGSKA (reference sequence). CDR3 amino acids: CSAWLQGANTEAFF. Here the CDR3 DNA reads TGCAGTGCTTGGCTACAGGGTGCAAACACTGAAGCTTTCTTT.

Only a few counts were recorded for this clonotype. V usage is TRBV20-1 and J usage is TRBJ2-3; TRBD2 matches 10 bases. The CDR3 runs 14 residues. Looked up from germline, CDR1 is DFQATT and CDR2 is SNEGSKA (reference sequence). After removal of 6 bases from V and 1 base from J, the junction contained 4 bases not matched to a gene. The CDR3 DNA reads TGCAGTGCCCGGACTAGCGGAGGCACAGATACGCAGTATTTT. This gives the protein CSARTSGGTDTQYF.

The V gene is TRBV10-3, the J gene TRBJ1-1; D is unclear. V gave up 6 bases and J gave up 1 base, with 9 bases separating them. Germline CDR1 and CDR2: ENHRY and SYGVKD. This CDR3 contains 13 residues. The CDR3 reads CAISQGRNTEAFF. CDR3 in DNA: TGTGCCATCAGCCAAGGTAGGAACACTGAAGCTTTCTTT.

The table lists this clonotype with a few counts. The chain carries TRBV20-1 and TRBJ2-1, with 8 bases aligning to TRBD2. Germline V gene sequence: CDR1 DFQATT, CDR2 SNEGSKA (reference sequence). The CDR3 is made up of 13 amino acids. V was pared by 1 base and J by 9 bases, with 5 bases of the junction left unmatched. The CDR3: CSARAPSGPEQFF. CDR3 nucleotides: TGCAGTGCTAGAGCCCCTAGCGGGCCTGAGCAGTTCTTC.

The chain carries TRBV6-2 or TRBV6-3 and TRBJ2-1; 7 nucleotides align to TRBD1. The J segment lost 5 bases and the V segment lost 2 bases, leaving 9 bases of the junction unmatched. Germline V gene data show CDR1 as MNHEY and CDR2 as SVGEGT. This CDR3 comprises 16 residues. The DNA for the CDR3 is TGTGCCAGCAGTTACGGGTCCGGGACAGCAAACAATGAGCAGTTCTTC. Its translation is CASSYGSGTANNEQFF.

This clonotype was detected only a few times. The chain is built from TRBV6-2 or TRBV6-3 and TRBJ2-7; 7 bases agree with TRBD1. The CDR3 has 12 amino acids. Trimming removed 7 bases from V and 5 bases from J; junction bases left unmatched: 5. Germline CDR1 reads MNHEY; CDR2 reads SVGEGT. CDR3 nucleotides: TGTGCCAGCACCTTTACAGGGGACGAGCAGTACTTC. This sequence encodes CASTFTGDEQYF.

This clonotype appeared a few times. The rearrangement joins TRBV7-2 to TRBJ1-6; D unclear. Germline V gene sequence: CDR1 SGHTA, CDR2 FQGNSA. The V and J ends lost 1 base and 10 bases respectively, with 17 bases between them. CDR3 length: 16 residues. CDR3 amino acids: CASSLVFTGRRSPLHF. The CDR3 DNA sequence: TGTGCCAGCAGCTTAGTATTCACGGGTAGACGATCACCCCTCCACTTT.

The rearrangement links TRBV20-1 to TRBJ2-3, with D perhaps TRBD2 (5 bases). The length of the CDR3 is 13 residues. Trimming cost V 3 bases and J 1 base, with 8 bases left between them. Germline CDR1 DFQATT, CDR2 SNEGSKA (reference sequence). CDR3 residues: CSASGVGTDTQYF. In nucleotides, the CDR3 is TGCAGTGCTAGCGGGGTCGGCACAGATACGCAGTATTTT.

This chain uses TRBV5-6 with TRBJ2-4, with TRBD1 matching over 10 bases. V was pared by 4 bases and J by 10 bases, with 8 bases of the junction left unmatched. Looked up from germline, CDR1 is SGHDT and CDR2 is YYEEEE. The CDR3 spans 14 residues. CDR3 sequence (DNA): TGTGCCAGCAGCCAACGGACAGGGGGAGGGATTCAGTACTTC. This codes for CASSQRTGGGIQYF.

There are a few counts of this clonotype. The gene calls are TRBV29-1 and TRBJ2-7; 14 bases are a match to TRBD2. The trim removed 6 bases at V and 6 bases at J, leaving 7 bases unmatched. The CDR3 totals 14 residues. The germline V gene has CDR1 SQVTM and CDR2 ANQGSEA. CDR3 sequence (DNA): TGCAGCGTCCTGGGACTAGCGGGAGTAGGCGAGCAGTACTTC. Protein: CSVLGLAGVGEQYF.

Regarding this clonotype: One junction end does not reproduce the germline sequence, and a read error may be involved. The chain has TRBV20-1 and TRBJ2-1; D is uncertain. The germline CDR1 and CDR2 sequences are DFQATT and SNEGSKA (reference sequence). The CDR3 extends over 10 amino acids. CDR3 sequence: CSAIGNGQFF. CDR3 sequence (DNA): TGCAGTGCTATTGGCAATGGGCAGTTCTTC.

The gene calls are TRBV27 and TRBJ2-3; TRBD1 or TRBD2 may be the D gene (5 bases each). The CDR3 totals 13 residues. Germline CDR1 reads MNHEY; CDR2 reads SMNVEV (reference sequence). Between the trimmed V and J ends, which lost 6 bases and 8 bases, there was a span of 15 bases. CDR3 coding DNA: TGTGCCAGCAGCCGAAGGGACGTTGGTACGCAGTATTTT. This translates into CASSRRDVGTQYF.

The V and J genes are TRBV7-2 and TRBJ2-1, with TRBD2 matching over 7 bases. This CDR3 has 13 residues. J gave up 7 bases and V 7 bases, and 7 bases lay outside the gene matches. Germline-derived CDR1 and CDR2 are SGHTA and FQGNSA. In DNA form, the CDR3 reads TGTGCCAGCAATCAGGCGGGAGTAAATGAGCAGTTCTTC. As protein: CASNQAGVNEQFF.

V and J are TRBV9 and TRBJ2-2; D not certain. The V gene lost 0 bases and the J gene lost 2 bases, with 5 bases spanning the gap. The CDR3 runs 14 residues. Germline CDR1 and CDR2: SGDLS and YYNGEE. This chain's CDR3 is CASSVASNTGELFF. The CDR3 nucleotides read TGTGCCAGCAGCGTAGCTTCTAACACCGGGGAGCTGTTTTTT.

There are a few counts of this clonotype. This chain uses TRBV7-2 with TRBJ1-3; no firm D call. Trimming removed 5 bases from V and 2 bases from J, with 10 bases in between. CDR1 is SGHTA, CDR2 FQGNSA, per germline. CDR3 length equals 14 residues. The DNA for the CDR3 is TGTGCCAGCAGCCGAGACTCCGCTGGAAACACCATATATTTT. Translating gives CASSRDSAGNTIYF.

The chain links TRBV7-2 to TRBJ2-3; weak D call: TRBD1 (6 bases). Between the trimmed V and J ends, which lost 5 bases and 2 bases, there was a span of 14 bases. The CDR3 covers 15 residues. The germline CDR1 and CDR2 sequences are SGHTA and FQGNSA. The CDR3 loop reads CASSTRTAATDTQYF. The DNA of the CDR3 is TGTGCCAGCAGCACTCGGACAGCCGCCACAGATACGCAGTATTTT.